Below, 21 T cell receptor beta chains from the same sample are listed, as sequenced in a study of T cell responses to AZD1222 COVID-19 vaccine. Profiling relied on immunoSEQ multiplex PCR, and the TCRdb table lists in-frame clones only, not all of them. Of tens of thousands of clones listed, 80% to 90% are singletons. The sequencing here drew on peripheral blood, taken on day 0 of AZD1222 vaccination. All receptors derive from an adult in good health.

This chain uses TRBV24-1 with TRBJ2-1, with D tentatively TRBD2 (6 bases). Germline CDR1 and CDR2: KGHDR and SFDVKD. V was pared by 0 bases and J by 5 bases, with 10 bases between. The CDR3 sequence is 15 residues long. The CDR3 here is CATSDLRERDNEQFF. CDR3 coding DNA: TGTGCCACCAGTGATTTGCGGGAGAGGGACAATGAGCAGTTCTTC.

V and J are TRBV18 and TRBJ2-3; D gene ambiguous. The CDR3 contains 11 residues. Germline V gives CDR1 KGHSH, CDR2 LQKENI. The V gene lost 2 bases and the J gene lost 4 bases, with 1 base spanning the gap. This chain's CDR3 is CASSPSDTQYF. In DNA, the CDR3 is TGTGCCAGCTCACCATCAGATACGCAGTATTTT.

The sample holds a few counts of this clone. The chain carries TRBV6-2 or TRBV6-3 and TRBJ1-5; 9 bases agree with TRBD1. J was trimmed by 6 bases and V by 4 bases; bases with no gene match: 10. The CDR3 is 16 amino acids. Germline-derived CDR1 and CDR2 are MNHEY and SVGEGT. This CDR3 is CASSSSGQGIRQPQHF. Here the CDR3 DNA reads TGTGCCAGCAGTTCATCGGGACAGGGAATACGTCAGCCCCAGCATTTT.

The chain uses TRBV19 and TRBJ1-2; TRBD1 might be the D (5 bases). The CDR3 runs 13 residues. The germline CDR1 and CDR2 sequences are LNHDA and SQIVND (reference sequence). Trimming left V 4 bases short and J 8 bases short, with 14 bases between. CDR3 sequence (DNA): TGTGCCAGTAGTAGCAGACAGTCGCAAGGCTACACCTTC. This gives the protein CASSSRQSQGYTF.

The V call is TRBV28, the J call TRBJ2-7; 8 nucleotides line up with TRBD2. J was trimmed by 6 bases and V by 1 base; bases with no gene match: 14. Germline V gene sequence: CDR1 MDHEN, CDR2 SYDVKM. The CDR3 runs 17 residues. The CDR3 spells CASSLLEAPRTSTEQYF. CDR3 DNA: TGTGCCAGCAGTTTATTGGAGGCTCCGAGGACTAGCACCGAGCAGTACTTC.

The chain is built from TRBV10-3 and TRBJ1-1, with D perhaps TRBD1 (6 bases). In germline, CDR1 is ENHRY, CDR2 SYGVKD. Trimming cost V 6 bases and J 0 bases, with 8 bases left between them. This CDR3 is 13 amino acids long. CDR3 bases: TGTGCCATCAGGGACAGCTTGAACACTGAAGCTTTCTTT. Translation: CAIRDSLNTEAFF.

J is TRBJ2-1 and V is TRBV5-1; D is uncertain. Germline values: CDR1 SGHRS, CDR2 YFSETQ. V lost 0 bases, J lost 8 bases, and 6 bases lay in between. The CDR3 is 12 residues long. CDR3 DNA sequence: TGCGCCAGCAGCTTGGGACGCTATGAGCAGTTCTTC. Its translation: CASSLGRYEQFF. The full variable domain, rest sourced from reference TRBV5-1 and TRBJ2-1, is KAGVTQTPRYLIKTRGQQVTLSCSPISGHRSVSWYQQTPGQGLQFLFEYFSETQRNKGNFPGRFSGRQFSNSRSEMNVSTLELGDSALYLCASSLGRYEQFFGPGTRLTVL.

The V call is TRBV19, the J call TRBJ2-5; D not certain. The V gene lost 1 base and the J gene lost 5 bases, with 11 bases spanning the gap. The CDR3 is 14 residues long. CDR1 and CDR2 from the germline V gene are LNHDA and SQIVND (reference sequence). CDR3: CASSIGGSSETQYF. The CDR3, as DNA: TGTGCCAGTAGTATAGGGGGATCGAGCGAGACCCAGTACTTC.

The V and J genes are TRBV28 and TRBJ2-7; 7 bases line up with TRBD1. Unmatched junction bases numbered 11, after V lost 6 bases and J lost 3 bases. The CDR3 is 15 amino acids. Germline lookup yields CDR1 MDHEN and CDR2 SYDVKM. CDR3 in DNA: TGTGCCAGCAGCACGACCGGGACAGTGGGCTACGAGCAGTACTTC. The encoded protein is CASSTTGTVGYEQYF.

The genes are TRBV27 and TRBJ1-2, with no clear D. The CDR3 contains 9 residues. Looked up from germline, CDR1 is MNHEY and CDR2 is SMNVEV (reference sequence). V was shortened by 11 bases and J by 8 bases, with 9 bases between the two germline ends. In DNA, the CDR3 is TGTGCCTCTCTGTACGGCTACACCTTC. Translating gives CASLYGYTF.

The CDR3 sequence: CASSFNRDRVSGGELFF. DNA of the CDR3: TGCGCCAGCAGCTTTAACCGGGACAGGGTTTCGGGTGGGGAGCTGTTTTTT. The chain employs TRBV4-1 and TRBJ2-2, with TRBD1 matching over 9 bases. The V and J ends lost 5 bases and 8 bases, in that order; junction bases with no gene match: 15. Per the germline V gene, CDR1 is MGHRA and CDR2 is YSYEKL. This CDR3 is 17 amino acids long.

The chain's CDR3 is CASSSTNEKLFF. The CDR3 DNA reads TGTGCCAGCAGCTCTACTAATGAAAAACTGTTTTTT. This chain joins TRBV7-9 and TRBJ1-4, with unresolved D. Germline V gene sequence: CDR1 SEHNR, CDR2 FQNEAQ (reference sequence). CDR3 length equals 12 residues. V was trimmed by 4 bases and J by 2 bases, leaving 2 bases between them.

The gene calls are TRBV28 and TRBJ1-5; 7 bases match TRBD1. V gave up 4 bases and J gave up 0 bases; unmatched junction bases: 9. Per germline, CDR1 MDHEN and CDR2 SYDVKM. The CDR3 runs 17 residues. The CDR3 nucleotides read TGTGCCAGCAGTTCCCAGCTCGGGACAGTTAGCAATCAGCCCCAGCATTTT. Translating gives CASSSQLGTVSNQPQHF.

A word on this clone: The junction departs from the called germline gene at one end, perhaps through a read error. The chain combines TRBV5-4 with TRBJ1-5; TRBD1 is a possible D gene (5 bases). Germline values: CDR1 SGHNT, CDR2 YYREEE (reference sequence). The CDR3 covers 14 residues. The CDR3 DNA is TGTGCCAGCAGTTTGGGCGGAGGGGAACAGCCCCAGCATTTT. This sequence encodes CASSLGGGEQPQHF.

The J gene is TRBJ2-2, the V gene TRBV24-1; TRBD1 aligns across 7 bases. The junction had 8 bases not matched to a gene; V was cut back by 4 bases and J by 4 bases. The CDR3 covers 16 residues. Germline V lookup: CDR1 KGHDR, CDR2 SFDVKD. The CDR3 region is CATSDPGQDVTGELFF. Here the CDR3 DNA reads TGTGCCACCAGTGACCCCGGACAGGATGTCACCGGGGAGCTGTTTTTT.

The chain links TRBV2 to TRBJ2-6, with TRBD1 matching over 8 bases. Trimming removed 6 bases from V and 3 bases from J; junction bases left unmatched: 4. This CDR3 contains 15 residues. Germline V gene lookup returns CDR1 SNHLY and CDR2 FYNNEI. The chain's CDR3 is CASSPRGLGANVLTF. CDR3 nucleotides: TGTGCCAGCAGCCCCAGGGGGCTTGGGGCCAACGTCCTGACTTTC.

A few counts support this clone. The chain combines TRBV7-2 with TRBJ2-7, with 12 bases that match TRBD2. CDR3 size: 14 residues. The J segment lost 4 bases and the V segment lost 4 bases, leaving 2 bases of the junction unmatched. In germline, CDR1 is SGHTA, CDR2 FQGNSA. Here the CDR3 DNA reads TGTGCCAGCAGCTCCGGACTAGCGGGATACGAGCAGTACTTC. This gives the protein CASSSGLAGYEQYF. The variable domain in full, with the rest retrieved from reference TRBV7-2 and TRBJ2-7, is GAGVSQSPSNKVTEKGKDVELRCDPISGHTALYWYRQSLGQGLEFLIYFQGNSAPDKSGLPSDRFSAERTGGSVSTLTIQRTQQEDSAVYLCASSSGLAGYEQYFGPGTRLTVT.

V usage is TRBV7-9 and J usage is TRBJ2-1, with 15 bases that match TRBD2. Germline CDR1 reads SEHNR; CDR2 reads FQNEAQ (reference sequence). The CDR3 runs 16 residues. J was trimmed by 7 bases and V by 5 bases; bases with no gene match: 6. The CDR3 bases are TGTGCCAGCAGCCCCGGACTAGCGGGAGGGTTTAATGAGCAGTTCTTC. This encodes CASSPGLAGGFNEQFF.

The V and J genes are TRBV9 and TRBJ1-1; 11 bases match TRBD1. The CDR3 spans 15 residues. Germline V gene data show CDR1 as SGDLS and CDR2 as YYNGEE. J lost 5 bases, V lost 4 bases, and 7 bases had no gene match. The CDR3 nucleotides read TGTGCCAGCAGCCCATGGGACAGGGGGAGAACTGAAGCTTTCTTT. Residues: CASSPWDRGRTEAFF.

This rearrangement joins TRBV30 to TRBJ1-2; 7 bases agree with TRBD1. The length of the CDR3 is 13 residues. The V gene end was trimmed by 4 bases and the J gene end by 8 bases; junction bases not matched to a gene: 10. Per the germline V gene, CDR1 is GTSNPN and CDR2 is SVGIG (reference sequence). Here the CDR3 DNA reads TGTGCCTGGACCAGCAACAGGGGAGTAGGCTACACCTTC. This encodes CAWTSNRGVGYTF.

V and J are TRBV6-5 and TRBJ2-7, with D hard to call. CDR1 is MNHEY, CDR2 SVGAGI, per germline. V lost 2 bases, J lost 3 bases, and 11 bases lay in between. This CDR3 has 14 residues. The CDR3 coding sequence is TGTGCCAGCAGTTACGCCTTAAAGGACTACGAGCAGTACTTC. It specifies CASSYALKDYEQYF.